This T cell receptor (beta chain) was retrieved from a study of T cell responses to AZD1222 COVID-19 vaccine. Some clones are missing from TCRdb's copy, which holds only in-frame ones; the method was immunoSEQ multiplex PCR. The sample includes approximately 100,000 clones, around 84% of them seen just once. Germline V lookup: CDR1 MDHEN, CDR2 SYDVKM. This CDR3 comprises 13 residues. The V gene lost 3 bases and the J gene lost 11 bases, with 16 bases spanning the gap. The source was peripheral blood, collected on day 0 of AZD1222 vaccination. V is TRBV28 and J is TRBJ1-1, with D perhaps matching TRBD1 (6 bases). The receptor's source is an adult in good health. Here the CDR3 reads CASSLTRGADAFF. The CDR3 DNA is TGTGCCAGCAGTTTGACCAGGGGTGCGGATGCTTTCTTT.